Sequencing of this T cell receptor beta chain was carried out in a study of shared T cell receptors in the human thymus. Sequencing was performed with immunoSEQ multiplex PCR; in TCRdb, only in-frame clones are kept and a portion is missing. This sample has hundreds of thousands of clones, with approximately 80% found just once. This CDR3 spans 13 amino acids. Per germline, CDR1 SQVTM and CDR2 ANQGSEA. V trimming: 3 bases; J trimming: 2 bases; junction bases outside the gene matches: 0. The sample was also linked to a second study, of human thymus T cells. As that study records: Samples came from healthy Finnish infants during open corrective cardiac surgery. Resections removed during corrective heart surgery provided the thymus tissue used. In thymic and blood repertoires alike, V and J usage looked biased. Thymic repertoires of unrelated individuals were reported in related research to overlap highly.

This TCR derives from a boy in the first two years of life with a congenital heart defect. V gene TRBV29-1 combines with J gene TRBJ2-7; 11 nucleotides match TRBD2. The sample was thymocytes. The CDR3 here is CSVETSGTYEQYF. The CDR3 DNA reads TGCAGCGTTGAGACTAGCGGGACCTACGAGCAGTACTTC.